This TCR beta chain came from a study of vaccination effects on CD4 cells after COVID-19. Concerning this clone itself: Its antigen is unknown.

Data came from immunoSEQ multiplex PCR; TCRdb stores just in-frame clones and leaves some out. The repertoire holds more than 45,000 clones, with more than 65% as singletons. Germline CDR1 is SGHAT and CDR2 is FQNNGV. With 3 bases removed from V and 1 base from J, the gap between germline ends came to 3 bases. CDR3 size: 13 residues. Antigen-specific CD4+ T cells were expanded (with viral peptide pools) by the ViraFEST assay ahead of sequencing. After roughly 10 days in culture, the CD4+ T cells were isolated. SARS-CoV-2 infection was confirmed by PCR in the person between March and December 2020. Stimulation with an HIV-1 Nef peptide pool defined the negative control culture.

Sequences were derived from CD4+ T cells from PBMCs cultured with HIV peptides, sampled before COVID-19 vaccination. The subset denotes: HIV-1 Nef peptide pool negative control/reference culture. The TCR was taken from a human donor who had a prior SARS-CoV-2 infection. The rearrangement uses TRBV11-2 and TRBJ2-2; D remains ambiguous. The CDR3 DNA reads TGTGCCAGCAGCTTCCTGAACACCGGGGAGCTGTTTTTT. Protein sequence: CASSFLNTGELFF.